Listed here are 10 T cell receptor beta chains from one sample, sequenced in a study of blood T cell repertoires in COVID-19. Clones were read by immunoSEQ multiplex PCR, and TCRdb kept only the in-frame ones, dropping some. Of around 300,000 clones listed, 80% to 90% are singletons. Sequencing was carried out using PBMCs or T cells enriched from blood (not recorded which). These TCRs come from a woman aged 18-29 years who had recovered from COVID-19.

The genes are TRBV11-2 and TRBJ2-7, with D maybe TRBD1 (6 bases). Germline CDR1 SGHAT, CDR2 FQNNGV. Trimming stripped 5 bases from V and 6 bases from J, with 14 bases between. CDR3 size: 13 residues. CDR3 nucleotide sequence: TGTGCCAGCAGCAATGGACAGTTCTCCGAGCAGTACTTC. As protein: CASSNGQFSEQYF. Combining the CDR3 with reference TRBV11-2 and TRBJ2-7 gives the whole variable domain EAGVAQSPRYKIIEKRQSVAFWCNPISGHATLYWYQQILGQGPKLLIQFQNNGVVDDSQLPKDRFSAERLKGVDSTLKIQPAKLEDSAVYLCASSNGQFSEQYFGPGTRLTVT.

The chain has TRBV27 and TRBJ1-1; a possible D gene is TRBD1 (5 bases). CDR1 is MNHEY and CDR2 is SMNVEV in the germline V gene (reference sequence). The CDR3 runs to 15 residues. Trimming pared 4 bases from V and 6 bases from J, leaving 18 bases between. The CDR3 loop is CASSSPGLEGPEAFF. The CDR3 nucleotides are TGTGCCAGCAGTTCCCCGGGACTCGAGGGTCCTGAAGCTTTCTTT.

This chain's CDR3 is CASSWGRETEAFF. CDR3 DNA: TGTGCCAGTAGTTGGGGGAGGGAAACTGAAGCTTTCTTT. The chain carries TRBV19 and TRBJ1-1; possibly TRBD1 for D (5 bases). Germline V gene sequence: CDR1 LNHDA, CDR2 SQIVND (reference sequence). The CDR3 extends over 13 amino acids. V gave up 5 bases and J gave up 5 bases, with 12 bases separating them.

The chain employs TRBV19 and TRBJ1-1, with 8 positions matching TRBD1. Germline V gene sequence: CDR1 LNHDA, CDR2 SQIVND (reference sequence). The V segment lost 4 bases and the J segment 5 bases; nucleotides outside the gene matches: 6. The CDR3 is made up of 14 amino acids. CDR3 coding DNA: TGTGCCAGTAGTACTCGACAGGGGTATACTGAAGCTTTCTTT. Protein: CASSTRQGYTEAFF.

The CDR3 spells CASSRMDSLWTQYF. CDR3 nucleotide sequence: TGTGCCAGCAGCCGAATGGACAGTCTTTGGACCCAGTACTTC. The rearrangement joins TRBV5-6 to TRBJ2-5; D might be TRBD1 (6 bases). The CDR3 consists of 14 residues. Trimming took off 4 bases at V and 7 bases at J, with 17 bases between the two ends. Germline CDR1 SGHDT, CDR2 YYEEEE.

The rearrangement joins TRBV13 to TRBJ2-7, with 7 bases aligning to TRBD2. The CDR3 has 16 amino acids. V gave up 5 bases and J gave up 0 bases; unmatched junction bases: 10. Germline assignment: CDR1 PRHDT and CDR2 FYEKMQ (reference sequence). Here the CDR3 reads CASSLATGGYSYEQYF. The CDR3 nucleotides read TGTGCCAGCAGCCTCGCTACGGGGGGATACTCCTACGAGCAGTACTTC.

This sequence joins TRBV19 and TRBJ1-3; unclear D gene. This CDR3 is 13 amino acids long. In germline, CDR1 is LNHDA, CDR2 SQIVND (reference sequence). V dropped 6 bases and J dropped 0 bases, with 6 bases sitting between them. In nucleotides, the CDR3 is TGTGCCAGTAGCGATAGCTCTGGAAACACCATATATTTT. The encoded protein is CASSDSSGNTIYF.

This sequence joins TRBV15 and TRBJ2-7; TRBD1 aligns across 7 bases. Per the germline V gene, CDR1 is LNHNV and CDR2 is YYDKDF (reference sequence). CDR3 length: 16 amino acids. With 2 bases clipped from V and 3 bases from J, the junction kept 10 bases outside the gene matches. This CDR3 reads CATSRSRGTGNYEQYF. For the CDR3, the DNA is TGTGCCACCAGCAGATCCAGGGGGACCGGAAACTACGAGCAGTACTTC.

The V call is TRBV25-1, the J call TRBJ1-1; TRBD1 might be the D (6 bases). With 8 bases removed from V and 5 bases from J, the gap between germline ends came to 9 bases. The germline CDR1 and CDR2 sequences are MGHDK and SYGVNS. The CDR3 consists of 11 residues. The CDR3 DNA follows: TGTGCCAGCTGGCAGGGGACTGAAGCTTTCTTT. It yields the protein CASWQGTEAFF. The complete variable domain, with remaining parts taken from reference TRBV25-1 and TRBJ1-1, reads EADIYQTPRYLVIGTGKKITLECSQTMGHDKMYWYQQDPGMELHLIHYSYGVNSTEKGDLSSESTVSRIRTEHFPLTLESARPSHTSQYLCASWQGTEAFFGQGTRLTVV.

V usage is TRBV2 and J usage is TRBJ1-6; 10 positions match TRBD1. CDR1 SNHLY and CDR2 FYNNEI come from the germline V gene. The CDR3 has 14 amino acids. Trimming took 6 bases from V and 7 from J; bases not matched to a gene: 3. CDR3 DNA sequence: TGTGCCAGCAGCCCGGGACAGGGGAATTCACCCCTCCACTTT. This encodes CASSPGQGNSPLHF.